One sample yielded the 5 T cell receptor beta chains listed below, sequenced in a study of CD8+ T cells in alopecia areata (dated by TCRdb to 2016 to 2018). Library creation used the immunoSEQ multiplex PCR assay. RNA was extracted from all samples and reverse transcribed into cDNA, which served as template for TCR sequencing. The immuneACCESS repertoire file appears here via TCRdb, limited to in-frame rearrangements. These files lack a portion of the clones; in checked studies, under half of the deficit traces to unresolved V genes, and the cause of the others is not known. Here the sample has roughly 120,000 clones; 35% to 45% occur a single time. Approximately 3.1% of the sample belongs to the ten largest clones. The material sequenced was CD4+ T cells sorted from blood. The receptors originated from a human donor with alopecia areata.

A few counts support this clone. The chain employs TRBV29-1 and TRBJ1-5, with 7 bases that match TRBD1. Trimming cost V 5 bases and J 9 bases; bases outside gene matches: 10. CDR1 and CDR2 (germline): SQVTM, ANQGSEA. The CDR3 is made up of 13 amino acids. The CDR3: CSVIQGSRGPQHF. The CDR3 bases are TGCAGCGTTATACAGGGGTCCCGAGGGCCCCAGCATTTT.

CDR3 in amino acids: CASSSDFQETQYF. CDR3 in DNA: TGCGCCAGCAGCTCGGACTTCCAAGAGACCCAGTACTTC. The chain combines TRBV5-1 with TRBJ2-5; D perhaps matches TRBD2 (5 bases). This CDR3 region has 13 residues. The germline V gene encodes CDR1 SGHRS and CDR2 YFSETQ. V was clipped by 3 bases and J by 1 base, with 7 bases between them.

This clone was seen only a few times. This chain joins TRBV7-2 and TRBJ1-5; perhaps TRBD1 as D (5 bases). Trimming left V 6 bases short and J 5 bases short, with 17 bases between. This CDR3 contains 15 residues. Per germline, CDR1 SGHTA and CDR2 FQGNSA. CDR3 nucleotide sequence: TGTGCCAGCAGTTTAAGGATCCGAGGGGATCAGCCCCAGCATTTT. It encodes CASSLRIRGDQPQHF.

The J gene is TRBJ2-7, the V gene TRBV11-3; possibly TRBD1 for D (6 bases). Germline V gene sequence: CDR1 SGHNT, CDR2 YENEEA. The V end lost 5 bases, the J end lost 5 bases, and 16 bases lay between the germline ends. This CDR3 is built from 14 residues. Here the CDR3 reads CASSPLQGPHEQYF. Here the CDR3 DNA reads TGTGCCAGCAGCCCGCTACAGGGACCCCACGAGCAGTACTTC.

This clone was detected a few times. The chain combines TRBV15 with TRBJ1-1, with 7 bases aligning to TRBD1. The junction had 10 bases not matched to a gene; V was cut back by 1 base and J by 5 bases. This CDR3 contains 16 residues. Germline CDR1 LNHNV, CDR2 YYDKDF (reference sequence). The CDR3 DNA reads as TGTGCCACCAGCAGAGTTGGAGGGGGCGCAGGAACTGAAGCTTTCTTT. Translating gives CATSRVGGGAGTEAFF.